The rows below give T cell receptor beta chains drawn from one sample of a study of blood T cell repertoires in COVID-19. Libraries were prepared by immunoSEQ multiplex PCR; TCRdb keeps only in-frame clonotypes and omits some of them. The sample shows 130,000 or so clones, around 85% of them seen only once. The material sequenced was peripheral blood. The source is a woman over 75 with acute or convalescent COVID-19. Each CDR3 is given with its conserved first and last residue. Fields, in order: D gene, clone size, J gene, V gene, CDR3 DNA, CDR3 protein. D genes are given only for firm matches. Expanded clones get a size class; other rows say once, few or many, or leave the size out.

.	.	TRBJ2-1	TRBV15	TGTGCCACCAGCAGAGTAGCTGGCAATGAGCAGTTCTTC	CATSRVAGNEQFF
TRBD1	.	TRBJ1-3	TRBV6-2/TRBV6-3	TGTGCCAGCAGCGCCGGGACAGGGAGCTCTGGAAACACCATATATTTT	CASSAGTGSSGNTIYF
.	.	TRBJ2-1	TRBV7-2	TGTGCCAGCAGCTTTCTCCAGGGATCCTCTAAGCAGTTCTTC	CASSFLQGSSKQFF
.	.	TRBJ1-2	TRBV7-9	TGTGCCAGCAGCTCACAGGAGGGCTATGGCTACACCTTC	CASSSQEGYGYTF
.	.	TRBJ2-7	TRBV25-1	TGTGCCAGCAGCGGGTCGGCCCCATACTACGAGCAGTACTTC	CASSGSAPYYEQYF
TRBD1	.	TRBJ2-1	TRBV5-1	TGCGCCAGCAGCGTGGGACAGGGTGTGGGTAATGAGCAGTTCTTC	CASSVGQGVGNEQFF
.	.	TRBJ2-7	TRBV7-8	TGTGCCAGCAGCCTTGACTGGGACGAGCAGTACTTC	CASSLDWDEQYF
TRBD1	.	TRBJ2-3	TRBV3-1/TRBV3-2	TGTGCCAGCAGCCAGGGGCCCGGGACAGTCACAGATACGCAGTATTTT	CASSQGPGTVTDTQYF
TRBD1	.	TRBJ2-5	TRBV10-3	TGTGCCATCAGCCTCACAGGGGCAGGGGAGACCCAGTACTTC	CAISLTGAGETQYF
.	.	TRBJ2-7	TRBV6-5	TGTGCCAGCAGTTACCCGGGGACCTACGAGCAGTACTTC	CASSYPGTYEQYF
.	few	TRBJ1-2	TRBV7-2	TGTGCCAGCAGCTTAGAAACAGGGATGGCCTATGGCTACACCTTC	CASSLETGMAYGYTF
.	.	TRBJ1-2	TRBV9	TGTGCCAGCAGCGCTACCTGGGCTGGCTACACCTTC	CASSATWAGYTF
TRBD1	.	TRBJ2-7	TRBV4-3	TGCGCCAGCAGCCAACTAAGGGACAGCTCCTACGAGCAGTACTTC	CASSQLRDSSYEQYF
.	.	TRBJ2-1	TRBV7-2	TGTGCCAGCAGCTTAGAGAGAGGGAACTACAATGAGCAGTTCTTC	CASSLERGNYNEQFF
TRBD2	.	TRBJ2-1	TRBV6-2/TRBV6-3	TGTGCCAGCAGTCGGAGCGGACTAGCGGGGGGCCCTTACGAATACAATGAGCAGTTCTTC	CASSRSGLAGGPYEYNEQFF
TRBD1	.	TRBJ2-1	TRBV4-3	TGCGCCAGCAGCCAAGCAGGGGGCTCCTACAATGAGCAGTTCTTC	CASSQAGGSYNEQFF
TRBD1	once	TRBJ2-1	TRBV7-9	TGTGCCAGCAGCTGGGACAGGGGCGGAAATGAGCAGTTCTTC	CASSWDRGGNEQFF
.	.	TRBJ2-7	TRBV7-8	TGTGCCAGCAGCGGAGATGGGCAGCGGGCCATTTCCTACGAGCAGTACTTC	CASSGDGQRAISYEQYF
TRBD1	few	TRBJ2-3	TRBV7-2	TGTGCCAGCAGCTTCCGGGGACAGGCCACAGATACGCAGTATTTT	CASSFRGQATDTQYF
TRBD1	.	TRBJ2-7	TRBV30	TGTGCCTGGAGTGTACTAGGGAGGGACAGGGTATACGAGCAGTACTTC	CAWSVLGRDRVYEQYF